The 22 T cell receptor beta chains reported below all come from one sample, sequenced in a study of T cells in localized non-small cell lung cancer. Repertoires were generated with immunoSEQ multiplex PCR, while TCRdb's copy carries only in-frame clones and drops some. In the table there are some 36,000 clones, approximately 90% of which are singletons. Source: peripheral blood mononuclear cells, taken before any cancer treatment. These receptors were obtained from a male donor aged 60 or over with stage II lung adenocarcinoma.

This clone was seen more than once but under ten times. The CDR3 DNA follows: TGTGCCAGCAACCTACAGGGCGGCGGGGAGCTGTTTTTT. Translation gives CASNLQGGGELFF. The V and J genes are TRBV7-2 and TRBJ2-2; the D gene is possibly TRBD1 (6 bases). The CDR3 contains 13 residues. V lost 7 bases, J lost 7 bases, and 13 bases lay in between. Germline V gene sequence: CDR1 SGHTA, CDR2 FQGNSA. The variable domain in full, completed from reference TRBV7-2 and TRBJ2-2, reads GAGVSQSPSNKVTEKGKDVELRCDPISGHTALYWYRQSLGQGLEFLIYFQGNSAPDKSGLPSDRFSAERTGGSVSTLTIQRTQQEDSAVYLCASNLQGGGELFFGEGSRLTVL.

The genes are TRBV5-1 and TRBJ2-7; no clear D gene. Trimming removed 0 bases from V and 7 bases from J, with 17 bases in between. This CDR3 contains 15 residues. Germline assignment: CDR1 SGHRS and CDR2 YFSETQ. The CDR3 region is CASSLAGEAPWEQYF. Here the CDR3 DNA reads TGCGCCAGCAGCTTGGCCGGTGAGGCACCTTGGGAGCAGTACTTC. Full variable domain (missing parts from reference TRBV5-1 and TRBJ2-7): KAGVTQTPRYLIKTRGQQVTLSCSPISGHRSVSWYQQTPGQGLQFLFEYFSETQRNKGNFPGRFSGRQFSNSRSEMNVSTLELGDSALYLCASSLAGEAPWEQYFGPGTRLTVT.

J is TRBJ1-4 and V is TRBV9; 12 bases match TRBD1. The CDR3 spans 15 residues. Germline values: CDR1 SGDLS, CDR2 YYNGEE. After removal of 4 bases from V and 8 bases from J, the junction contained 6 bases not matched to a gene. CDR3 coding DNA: TGTGCCAGCAGCCCCCGGGACAGGGGGCGGGAAAAACTGTTTTTT. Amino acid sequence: CASSPRDRGREKLFF.

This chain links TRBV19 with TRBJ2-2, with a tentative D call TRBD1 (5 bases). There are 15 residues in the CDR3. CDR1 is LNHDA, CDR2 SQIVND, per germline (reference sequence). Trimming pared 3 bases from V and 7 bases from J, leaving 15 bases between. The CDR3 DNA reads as TGTGCCAGTAGTATGCGGCAGGGTCAGAACGGGGAGCTGTTTTTT. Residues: CASSMRQGQNGELFF.

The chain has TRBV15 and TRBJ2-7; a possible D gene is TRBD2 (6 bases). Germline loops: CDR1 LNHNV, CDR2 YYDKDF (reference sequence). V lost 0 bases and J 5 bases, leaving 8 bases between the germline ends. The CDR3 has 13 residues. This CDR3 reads CATSRDGGDEQYF. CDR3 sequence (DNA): TGTGCCACCAGCAGAGACGGAGGGGACGAGCAGTACTTC.

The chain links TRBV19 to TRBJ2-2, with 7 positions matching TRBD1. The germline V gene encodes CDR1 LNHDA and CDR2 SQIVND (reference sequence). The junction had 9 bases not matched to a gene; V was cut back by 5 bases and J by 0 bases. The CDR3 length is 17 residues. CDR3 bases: TGTGCCAGTAGTTCACGGGACAGACTACCGAACACCGGGGAGCTGTTTTTT. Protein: CASSSRDRLPNTGELFF.

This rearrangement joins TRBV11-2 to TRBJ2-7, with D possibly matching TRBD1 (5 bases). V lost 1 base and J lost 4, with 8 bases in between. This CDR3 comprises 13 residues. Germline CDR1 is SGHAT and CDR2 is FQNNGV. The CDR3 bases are TGTGCCAGCAGCTTAGTCAGGGCTTACGAGCAGTACTTC. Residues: CASSLVRAYEQYF.

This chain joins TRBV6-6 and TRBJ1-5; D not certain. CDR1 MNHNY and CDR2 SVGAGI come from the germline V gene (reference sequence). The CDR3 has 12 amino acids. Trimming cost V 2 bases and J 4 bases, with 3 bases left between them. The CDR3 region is CASSYLNQPQHF. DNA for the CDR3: TGTGCCAGCAGTTACCTAAATCAGCCCCAGCATTTT.

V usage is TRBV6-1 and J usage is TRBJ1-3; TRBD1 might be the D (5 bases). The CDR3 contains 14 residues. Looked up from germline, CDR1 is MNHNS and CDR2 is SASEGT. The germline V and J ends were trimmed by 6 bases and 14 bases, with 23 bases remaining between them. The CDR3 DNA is TGTGCCAGCAGCTCAAGCGGTATCGTGGGGACCTTATATTTT. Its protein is CASSSSGIVGTLYF.

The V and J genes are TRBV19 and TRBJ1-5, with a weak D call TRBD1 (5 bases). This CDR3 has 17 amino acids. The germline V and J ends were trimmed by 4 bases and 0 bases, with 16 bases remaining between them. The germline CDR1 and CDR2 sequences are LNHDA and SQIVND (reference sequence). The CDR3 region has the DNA TGTGCCAGTAGTAGACGGGGACCCAAGGATAGCAATCAGCCCCAGCATTTT. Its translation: CASSRRGPKDSNQPQHF.

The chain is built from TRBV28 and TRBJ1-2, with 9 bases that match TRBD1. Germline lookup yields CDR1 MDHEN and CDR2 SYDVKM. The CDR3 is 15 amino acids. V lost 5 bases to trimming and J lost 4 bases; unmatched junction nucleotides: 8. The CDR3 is CASSPGTGISYGYTF. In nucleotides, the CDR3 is TGTGCCAGCAGTCCGGGGACAGGGATCAGCTATGGCTACACCTTC.

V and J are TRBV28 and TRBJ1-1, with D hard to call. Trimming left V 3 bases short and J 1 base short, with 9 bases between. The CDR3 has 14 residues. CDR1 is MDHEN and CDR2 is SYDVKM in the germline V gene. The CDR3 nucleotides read TGTGCCAGCAGTTTCCGGGCGGCGAACACTGAAGCTTTCTTT. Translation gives CASSFRAANTEAFF.

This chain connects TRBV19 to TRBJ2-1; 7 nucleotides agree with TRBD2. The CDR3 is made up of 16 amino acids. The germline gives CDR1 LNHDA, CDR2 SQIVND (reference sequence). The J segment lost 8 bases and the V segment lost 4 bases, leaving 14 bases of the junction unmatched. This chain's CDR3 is CASSTSLAGLIDEQFF. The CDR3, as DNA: TGTGCCAGTAGTACTTCTTTAGCGGGCTTAATCGATGAGCAGTTCTTC.

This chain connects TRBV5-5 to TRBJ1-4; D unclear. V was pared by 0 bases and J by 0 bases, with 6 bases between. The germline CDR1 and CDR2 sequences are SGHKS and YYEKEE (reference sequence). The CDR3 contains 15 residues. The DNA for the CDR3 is TGTGCCAGCAGCTTGGGGTCTGCAACTAATGAAAAACTGTTTTTT. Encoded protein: CASSLGSATNEKLFF.

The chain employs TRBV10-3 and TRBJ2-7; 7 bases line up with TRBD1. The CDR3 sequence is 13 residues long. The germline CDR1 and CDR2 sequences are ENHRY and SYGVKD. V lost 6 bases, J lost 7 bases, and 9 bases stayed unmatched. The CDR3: CAISRDSFREQYF. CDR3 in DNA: TGTGCCATCAGCCGGGACAGCTTTCGGGAGCAGTACTTC.

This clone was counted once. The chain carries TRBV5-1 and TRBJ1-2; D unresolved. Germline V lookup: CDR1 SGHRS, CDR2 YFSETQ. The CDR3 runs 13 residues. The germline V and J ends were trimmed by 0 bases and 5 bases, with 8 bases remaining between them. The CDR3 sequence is CASSLGSDYGYTF. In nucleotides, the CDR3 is TGCGCCAGCAGCTTGGGTAGCGATTATGGCTACACCTTC. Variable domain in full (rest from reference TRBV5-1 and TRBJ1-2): KAGVTQTPRYLIKTRGQQVTLSCSPISGHRSVSWYQQTPGQGLQFLFEYFSETQRNKGNFPGRFSGRQFSNSRSEMNVSTLELGDSALYLCASSLGSDYGYTFGSGTRLTVV.

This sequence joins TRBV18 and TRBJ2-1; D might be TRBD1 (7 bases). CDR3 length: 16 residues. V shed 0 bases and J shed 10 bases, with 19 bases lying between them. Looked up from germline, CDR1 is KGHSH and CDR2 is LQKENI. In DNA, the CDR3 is TGTGCCAGCTCACCACCCGCAGGGGGGCTAGGAAACGAGCAGTTCTTC. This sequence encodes CASSPPAGGLGNEQFF. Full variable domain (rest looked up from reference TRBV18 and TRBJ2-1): NAGVMQNPRHLVRRRGQEARLRCSPMKGHSHVYWYRQLPEEGLKFMVYLQKENIIDESGMPKERFSAEFPKEGPSILRIQQVVRGDSAAYFCASSPPAGGLGNEQFFGPGTRLTVL.

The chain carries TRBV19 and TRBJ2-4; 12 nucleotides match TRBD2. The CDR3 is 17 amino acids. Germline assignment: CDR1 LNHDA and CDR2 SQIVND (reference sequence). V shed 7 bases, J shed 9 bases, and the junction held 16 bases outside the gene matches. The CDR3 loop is CASTQQGTSGPTVIQYF. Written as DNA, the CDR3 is TGTGCCAGTACCCAACAAGGGACTAGCGGGCCTACGGTCATTCAGTACTTC.

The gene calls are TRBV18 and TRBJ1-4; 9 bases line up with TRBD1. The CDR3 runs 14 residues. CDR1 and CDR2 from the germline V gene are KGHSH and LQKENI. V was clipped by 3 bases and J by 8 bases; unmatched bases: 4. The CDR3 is CASSPGQGREKLFF. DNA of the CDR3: TGTGCCAGCTCACCTGGACAGGGGAGGGAAAAACTGTTTTTT.

The CDR3 loop is CASSVILGEQFF. The CDR3 DNA is TGTGCCAGCAGCGTCATCCTGGGCGAGCAGTTCTTC. The gene calls are TRBV9 and TRBJ2-1; D call uncertain. CDR1 is SGDLS and CDR2 is YYNGEE in the germline V gene. This CDR3 spans 12 amino acids. V was pared by 2 bases and J by 10 bases, with 10 bases between.

CDR3 residues: CASSESRGGQSEAFF. Written as DNA, the CDR3 is TGCGCCAGCAGTGAGTCGAGGGGTGGACAGTCTGAAGCTTTCTTT. The V call is TRBV10-1, the J call TRBJ1-1; tentative D call: TRBD1 (6 bases). Germline assignment: CDR1 WNHNN and CDR2 SYGVQD (reference sequence). The V and J ends lost 0 bases and 6 bases respectively, with 14 bases between them. This CDR3 has 15 residues.

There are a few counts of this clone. The CDR3 is CASSLVPGSNQPQHF. In DNA, the CDR3 is TGTGCCAGCAGCTTGGTCCCGGGGAGCAATCAGCCCCAGCATTTT. This rearrangement joins TRBV5-4 to TRBJ1-5, with D unclear. Trimming cost V 0 bases and J 1 base, with 8 bases left between them. Germline V gene data show CDR1 as SGHNT and CDR2 as YYREEE (reference sequence). The CDR3 spans 15 residues.